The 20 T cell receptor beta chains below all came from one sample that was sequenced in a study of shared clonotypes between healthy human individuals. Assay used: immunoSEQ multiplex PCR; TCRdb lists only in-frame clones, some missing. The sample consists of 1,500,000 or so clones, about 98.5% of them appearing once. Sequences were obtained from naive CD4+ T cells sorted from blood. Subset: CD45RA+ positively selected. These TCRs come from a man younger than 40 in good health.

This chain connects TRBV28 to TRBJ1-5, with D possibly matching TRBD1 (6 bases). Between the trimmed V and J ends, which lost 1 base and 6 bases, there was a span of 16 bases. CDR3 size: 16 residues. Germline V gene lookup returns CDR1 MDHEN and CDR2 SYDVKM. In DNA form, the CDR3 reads TGTGCCAGCAGTTTATTTGCAGGGGCCCTTAGTCAGCCCCAGCATTTT. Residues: CASSLFAGALSQPQHF.

CDR3 protein: CASSPTMRPYSYNEQFF. CDR3 DNA: TGTGCCAGCAGCCCCACGATGAGGCCCTACTCCTACAATGAGCAGTTCTTC. The chain is built from TRBV2 and TRBJ2-1, with no clear D. The CDR3 extends over 17 amino acids. Germline CDR1 is SNHLY and CDR2 is FYNNEI. V lost 6 bases to trimming and J lost 0 bases, with 18 bases between them. The full variable domain, completed using reference TRBV2 and TRBJ2-1, is EPEVTQTPSHQVTQMGQEVILRCVPISNHLYFYWYRQILGQKVEFLVSFYNNEISEKSEIFDDQFSVERPDGSNFTLKIRSTKLEDSAMYFCASSPTMRPYSYNEQFFGPGTRLTVL.

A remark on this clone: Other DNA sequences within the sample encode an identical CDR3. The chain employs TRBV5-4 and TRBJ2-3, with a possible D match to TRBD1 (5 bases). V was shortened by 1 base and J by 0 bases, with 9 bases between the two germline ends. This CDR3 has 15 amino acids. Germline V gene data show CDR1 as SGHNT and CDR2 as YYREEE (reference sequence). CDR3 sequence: CASSLRSGSTDTQYF. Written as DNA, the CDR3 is TGTGCCAGCAGCTTGCGGTCAGGGAGCACAGATACGCAGTATTTT.

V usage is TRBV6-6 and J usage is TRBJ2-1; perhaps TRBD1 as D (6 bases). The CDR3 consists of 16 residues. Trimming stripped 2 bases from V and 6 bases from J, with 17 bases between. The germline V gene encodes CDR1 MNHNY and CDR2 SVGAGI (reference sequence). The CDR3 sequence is CASSYEFMDRLNEQFF. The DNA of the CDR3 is TGTGCCAGCAGTTACGAATTTATGGACAGACTCAATGAGCAGTTCTTC.

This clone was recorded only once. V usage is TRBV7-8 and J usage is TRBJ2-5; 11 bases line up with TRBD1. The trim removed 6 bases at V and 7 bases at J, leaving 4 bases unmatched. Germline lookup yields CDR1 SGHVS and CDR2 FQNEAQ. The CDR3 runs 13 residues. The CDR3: CASSSGTGGTQYF. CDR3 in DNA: TGTGCCAGCAGTTCCGGGACAGGGGGGACCCAGTACTTC.

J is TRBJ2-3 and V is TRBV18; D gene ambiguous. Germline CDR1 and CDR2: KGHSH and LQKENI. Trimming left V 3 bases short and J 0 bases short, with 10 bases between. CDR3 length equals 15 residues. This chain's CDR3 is CASSPELMSTDTQYF. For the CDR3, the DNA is TGTGCCAGCTCACCTGAACTCATGAGCACAGATACGCAGTATTTT.

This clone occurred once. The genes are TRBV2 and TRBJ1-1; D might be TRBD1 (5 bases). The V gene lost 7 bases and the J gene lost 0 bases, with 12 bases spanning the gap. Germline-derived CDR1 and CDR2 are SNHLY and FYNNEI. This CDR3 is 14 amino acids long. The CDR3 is CASTGRQMNTEAFF. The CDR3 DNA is TGTGCCAGCACGGGAAGACAGATGAACACTGAAGCTTTCTTT.

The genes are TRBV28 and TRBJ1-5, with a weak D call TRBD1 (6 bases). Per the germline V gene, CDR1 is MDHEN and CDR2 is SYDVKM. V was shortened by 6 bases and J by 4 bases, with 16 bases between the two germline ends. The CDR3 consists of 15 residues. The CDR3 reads CASSRGGLENQPQHF. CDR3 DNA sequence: TGTGCCAGCAGCCGAGGGGGATTGGAGAATCAGCCCCAGCATTTT.

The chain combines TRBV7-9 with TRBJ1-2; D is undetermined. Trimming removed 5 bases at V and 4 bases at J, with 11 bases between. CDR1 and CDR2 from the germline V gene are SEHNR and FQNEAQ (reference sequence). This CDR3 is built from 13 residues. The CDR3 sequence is CASSTKNSYGYTF. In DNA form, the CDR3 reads TGTGCCAGCAGCACAAAGAACAGCTATGGCTACACCTTC.

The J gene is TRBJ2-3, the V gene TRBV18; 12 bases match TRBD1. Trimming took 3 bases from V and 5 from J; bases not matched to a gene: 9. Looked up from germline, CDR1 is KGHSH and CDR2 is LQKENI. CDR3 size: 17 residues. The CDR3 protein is CASSPIPGQGARDTQYF. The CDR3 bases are TGTGCCAGCTCACCTATACCGGGACAGGGGGCTCGAGATACGCAGTATTTT. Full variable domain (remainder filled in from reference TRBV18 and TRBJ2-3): NAGVMQNPRHLVRRRGQEARLRCSPMKGHSHVYWYRQLPEEGLKFMVYLQKENIIDESGMPKERFSAEFPKEGPSILRIQQVVRGDSAAYFCASSPIPGQGARDTQYFGPGTRLTVL.

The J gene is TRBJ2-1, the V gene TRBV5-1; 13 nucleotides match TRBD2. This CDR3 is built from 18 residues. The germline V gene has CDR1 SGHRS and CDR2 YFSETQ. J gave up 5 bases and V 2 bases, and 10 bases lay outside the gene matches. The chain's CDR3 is CASSLVGLAGLSDNEQFF. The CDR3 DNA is TGCGCCAGCAGCTTAGTGGGACTAGCGGGGCTGTCCGACAATGAGCAGTTCTTC.

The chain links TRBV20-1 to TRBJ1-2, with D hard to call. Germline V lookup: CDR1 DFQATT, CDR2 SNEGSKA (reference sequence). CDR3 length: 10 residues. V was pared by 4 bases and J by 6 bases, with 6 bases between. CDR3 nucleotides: TGCAGTGCTATTCGTGATGGCTACACCTTC. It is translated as CSAIRDGYTF.

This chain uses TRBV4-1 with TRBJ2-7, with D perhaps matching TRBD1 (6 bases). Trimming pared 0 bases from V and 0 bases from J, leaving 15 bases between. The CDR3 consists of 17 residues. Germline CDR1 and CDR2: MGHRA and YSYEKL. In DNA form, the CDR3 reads TGCGCCAGCAGCCAAGAAAGAGACAGGCCGAGCTCCTACGAGCAGTACTTC. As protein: CASSQERDRPSSYEQYF.

The CDR3 spells CASSPYRSYNEQFF. The CDR3 nucleotides are TGTGCCAGCAGCCCCTATAGATCCTACAATGAGCAGTTCTTC. The V gene is TRBV14, the J gene TRBJ2-1; D gene ambiguous. V dropped 4 bases and J dropped 1 base, with 8 bases sitting between them. The CDR3 extends over 14 amino acids. Looked up from germline, CDR1 is SGHDN and CDR2 is FVKESK.

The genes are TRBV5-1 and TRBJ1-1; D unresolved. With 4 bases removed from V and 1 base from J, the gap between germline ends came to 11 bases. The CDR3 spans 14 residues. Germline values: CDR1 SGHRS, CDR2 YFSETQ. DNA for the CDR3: TGCGCCAGCAGCATCGCTGACGGGAACACTGAAGCTTTCTTT. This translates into CASSIADGNTEAFF.

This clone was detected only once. Here the CDR3 reads CASSHRMGGDLGSEQFF. CDR3 nucleotides: TGTGCCAGCAGCCACCGGATGGGGGGAGATCTTGGTAGTGAGCAGTTCTTC. The V call is TRBV7-7, the J call TRBJ2-1, with a possible D match to TRBD2 (6 bases). The length of the CDR3 is 17 residues. CDR1 and CDR2 from the germline V gene are SSHAT and FNYEAQ (reference sequence). The ends were cut back, 5 bases at V and 9 bases at J, with 26 bases in the middle. Full variable domain (rest looked up from reference TRBV7-7 and TRBJ2-1): GAGVSQSPRYKVTKRGQDVTLRCDPISSHATLYWYQQALGQGPEFLTYFNYEAQPDKSGLPSDRFSAERPEGSISTLTIQRTEQRDSAMYRCASSHRMGGDLGSEQFFGPGTRLTVL.

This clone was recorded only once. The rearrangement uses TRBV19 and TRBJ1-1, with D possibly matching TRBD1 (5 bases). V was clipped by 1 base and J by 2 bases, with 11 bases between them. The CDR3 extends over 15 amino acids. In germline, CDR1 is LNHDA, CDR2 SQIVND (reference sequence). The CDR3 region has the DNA TGTGCCAGTAGTATAGCGGGGGGAGATAACACTGAAGCTTTCTTT. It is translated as CASSIAGGDNTEAFF.

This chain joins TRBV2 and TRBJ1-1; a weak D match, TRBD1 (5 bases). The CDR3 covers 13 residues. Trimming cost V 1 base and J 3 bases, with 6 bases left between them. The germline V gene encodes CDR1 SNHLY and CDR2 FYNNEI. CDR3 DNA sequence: TGTGCCAGCAGTGAAGGCAGGGACACTGAAGCTTTCTTT. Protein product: CASSEGRDTEAFF.

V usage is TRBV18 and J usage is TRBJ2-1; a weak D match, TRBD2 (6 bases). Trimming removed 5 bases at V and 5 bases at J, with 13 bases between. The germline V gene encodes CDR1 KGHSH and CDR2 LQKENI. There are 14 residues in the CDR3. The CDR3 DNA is TGTGCCAGCTCAGTTTCTAGCGAGGACAATGAGCAGTTCTTC. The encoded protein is CASSVSSEDNEQFF.

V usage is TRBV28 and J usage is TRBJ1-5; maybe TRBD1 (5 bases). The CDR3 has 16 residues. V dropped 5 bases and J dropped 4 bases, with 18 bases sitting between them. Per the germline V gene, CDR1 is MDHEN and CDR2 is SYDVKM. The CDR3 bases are TGTGCCAGCAGTGCATACTACTGGCAGGGAAATCAGCCCCAGCATTTT. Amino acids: CASSAYYWQGNQPQHF.